This note documents a single TCR beta chain sequence. Produced via immunoSEQ multiplex PCR; TCRdb's table is partial and in-frame only. The data contain about 2.1 million clones, 90% to 95% of them singletons. V gave up 3 bases and J gave up 0 bases, with 8 bases separating them. The CDR3 has 14 amino acids. Germline CDR1 reads SEHNR; CDR2 reads FQNEAQ (reference sequence). CD45RO negativity and positive selection for CCR7 defined naive CD8 cells, a population that excluded terminally differentiated effector memory CD45RA+ cells. This specimen belongs to a study of shared clonotypes between healthy human individuals. Study overall: Per donor, CD8 memory used one plate, CD8 naive used two, CD4 memory used three and CD4 naive used three.

The chain recombines TRBV7-9 with TRBJ1-1; a weak D match, TRBD1 (5 bases). Specimen: naive CD8+ T cells from PBMCs. The receptor comes from a young man in good health. Some clones in this sample may be carry-over from other donors' samples. CDR3 nucleotides: TGTGCCAGCAGCTTGACAGTCATGAACACTGAAGCTTTCTTT. It is translated as CASSLTVMNTEAFF.